The present T cell receptor (beta chain) was sequenced within a study of T cell responses to AZD1222 COVID-19 vaccine. Study-level findings and limits: Just a handful of people given AZD1222 tested seropositive at baseline. At 160-218 and 743-854, vaccine-associated CD4 TCRs were dominant, and they spanned spike. Clonal diversity was possibly underestimated; the donors were predominantly white British and more often female.

Comment on this clone: Antigen specificity is unknown. Other nucleotide sequences in the sample specify the same CDR3.

Assay: immunoSEQ multiplex PCR; the TCRdb copy retains only in-frame clones and omits some. Of about 120,000 clones listed, 80% to 90% were seen once; the top ten hold 4.5% to 6%. This specimen was peripheral blood, taken on day 0 of AZD1222 vaccination. This clonotype was obtained from an adult in good health.

CDR3 sequence: CASSLRTGGNSPLHF. The CDR3, as DNA: TGCGCCAGCAGCCTCCGGACAGGGGGGAATTCACCCCTCCACTTT. The rearrangement links TRBV5-1 to TRBJ1-6; 10 positions agree with TRBD1. CDR1 SGHRS and CDR2 YFSETQ come from the germline V gene. V trimming: 4 bases; J trimming: 7 bases; junction bases outside the gene matches: 5. The CDR3 totals 15 residues.